This T cell receptor (beta chain) came from a study of blood T cell repertoires in COVID-19. For the study at large: The United States, Italy and Spain were the sources of the acute and convalescent COVID-19 samples. Sources were T cells, B-cell-depleted T cells, or PBMCs; the material itself was cDNA or gDNA.

Authors' analysis steps: By means of reference gene primer amplification, nucleated cell counts were estimated. Profiling relied on immunoSEQ multiplex PCR, and the TCRdb table lists in-frame clones only, not all of them. Clonal size and the V and J genes are those of that table, whereas D and trimming came from the DNA. Of approximately 140,000 clones in the sample, around 87% were seen once. The TCR sequence derives from a woman in her fifties or sixties with active or convalescent COVID-19. Sequenced material: peripheral blood.

In nucleotides, the CDR3 is TGTGCCAGCAGTAAAGACCGAGGCTTGAGCTCCTACGAGCAGTACTTC. Translated: CASSKDRGLSSYEQYF. The chain combines TRBV6-1 with TRBJ2-7; the D is unclear. Deletions cut 5 bases from V and 0 bases from J, with 17 bases between. In germline, CDR1 is MNHNS, CDR2 SASEGT. This CDR3 spans 16 amino acids.